The T cell receptor (beta chain) under discussion was sequenced for a study of T cell clonality in common variable immunodeficiency. Sequencing was performed with immunoSEQ multiplex PCR; in TCRdb, only in-frame clones are kept and a portion is missing. This repertoire holds over 30,000 clones, and none appear only once. Study-wide results and caveats: Repertoire-complication correlations in CVID were limited by patient heterogeneity. Common variable immunodeficiency TCR beta sequences reportedly had fewer deletions and N-nucleotide insertions. Shared TCRbeta clones were fewer between CVID subjects than controls.

Points on this clone: Its antigen is not identified. The sequence runs out 3 residues before the end of the CDR3; the remainder is reconstructed from the germline J gene.

The CDR3 contains 14 residues. The germline V and J ends were trimmed by 5 bases and 2 bases, with 12 bases remaining between them. Germline V CDR1 and CDR2: MNHEY, SVGEGT. The sequenced sample consisted of peripheral blood mononuclear cells. The V call is TRBV6-2 or TRBV6-3, the J call TRBJ2-5; no reliable D call. This TCR derives from a human donor with common variable immunodeficiency. Partial CDR3 DNA: TGTGCCAGCAGTCCGACACGGAAGCAAGAGACC. Protein: CASSPTRKQET. The CDR3 in full is CASSPTRKQETQYF.